One sample yielded the 28 T cell receptor beta chains listed below, sequenced in a study of OX40 agonist ivuxolimab in advanced cancers. TCRdb's table, derived via immunoSEQ multiplex PCR, lists solely in-frame clones and lacks some. The repertoire holds about 79,000 clones, with around 94% as singletons. Sequenced here: CD4+ or CD8+ T cells sorted from blood, sampled in a trial of the OX40 agonist ivuxolimab. The origin of the receptors is an adult with an advanced solid tumor such as melanoma, head and neck, liver or kidney cancer.

The J gene is TRBJ1-2, the V gene TRBV6-5; D is perhaps TRBD1 (5 bases). Germline V gene sequence: CDR1 MNHEY, CDR2 SVGAGI. Deletions cut 8 bases from V and 3 bases from J, with 19 bases between. The CDR3 consists of 15 residues. CDR3 in amino acids: CASATPGQSYYGYTF. For the CDR3, the DNA is TGTGCCAGCGCCACCCCGGGGCAATCCTACTATGGCTACACCTTC.

The chain joins TRBV15 to TRBJ2-3, with 9 bases aligning to TRBD2. Germline lookup yields CDR1 LNHNV and CDR2 YYDKDF (reference sequence). With 5 bases clipped from V and 2 bases from J, the junction kept 5 bases outside the gene matches. CDR3 length equals 15 residues. This CDR3 is CATSVGTSPTDTQYF. The DNA of the CDR3 is TGTGCCACCAGCGTAGGGACTAGCCCCACAGATACGCAGTATTTT.

This chain links TRBV11-1 with TRBJ2-5; 8 positions match TRBD1. With V trimmed by 1 base and J by 2 bases, 3 bases remained unmatched. CDR3 size: 15 residues. CDR1 and CDR2 (germline): SGHAT, FQDESV (reference sequence). The CDR3 reads CASSLGTGNQETQYF. Here the CDR3 DNA reads TGTGCCAGCAGCTTAGGGACAGGGAATCAAGAGACCCAGTACTTC.

J is TRBJ2-5 and V is TRBV7-9; a weak D match, TRBD2 (6 bases). The germline V gene encodes CDR1 SEHNR and CDR2 FQNEAQ (reference sequence). The CDR3 covers 14 residues. Trimming took 5 bases from V and 0 from J, leaving 10 bases between them. CDR3 sequence (DNA): TGTGCCAGCAGCCGCGGAGGGCACCAAGAGACCCAGTACTTC. This gives the protein CASSRGGHQETQYF.

The chain has TRBV19 and TRBJ1-4, with D possibly TRBD1 on 5 matching bases. There are 15 residues in the CDR3. V lost 3 bases, J lost 3 bases, and 11 bases lay in between. Per the germline V gene, CDR1 is LNHDA and CDR2 is SQIVND (reference sequence). CDR3 amino acids: CASSILGGANEKLFF. The CDR3 DNA reads as TGTGCCAGTAGTATTCTTGGGGGAGCTAATGAAAAACTGTTTTTT.

This chain uses TRBV28 with TRBJ2-7; D is uncertain. The V end was cut by 4 bases, the J end by 6 bases, with 7 bases between. The germline V gene has CDR1 MDHEN and CDR2 SYDVKM. This CDR3 region has 11 residues. This CDR3 reads CASSSLGEQYF. The CDR3 nucleotides read TGTGCCAGCAGTTCTCTCGGCGAGCAGTACTTC.

V and J are TRBV5-6 and TRBJ2-7; TRBD2 is a possible D gene (5 bases). CDR3 length equals 11 residues. The V gene lost 2 bases and the J gene lost 5 bases, with 5 bases spanning the gap. Germline V gives CDR1 SGHDT, CDR2 YYEEEE. DNA of the CDR3: TGTGCCAGCAGCTTAGCGGACGAGCAGTACTTC. This encodes CASSLADEQYF.

V and J are TRBV9 and TRBJ2-7; TRBD2 is a possible D gene (6 bases). The V gene's germline CDR1 is SGDLS and CDR2 YYNGEE. Trimming stripped 3 bases from V and 5 bases from J, with 18 bases between. The CDR3 consists of 15 residues. The CDR3 loop is CASSASHGGMDEQYF. In nucleotides, the CDR3 is TGTGCCAGCAGCGCCTCACATGGCGGGATGGACGAGCAGTACTTC.

The chain recombines TRBV30 with TRBJ1-2; the D is unclear. The length of the CDR3 is 14 residues. The germline gives CDR1 GTSNPN, CDR2 SVGIG (reference sequence). V shed 2 bases and J shed 5 bases, with 15 bases lying between them. The CDR3 nucleotides are TGTGCCTGGAGTCGGGTCGGGGTCAGGTATGGCTACACCTTC. Its translation: CAWSRVGVRYGYTF.

The chain has TRBV6-5 and TRBJ2-3; perhaps TRBD1 as D (6 bases). The CDR3 loop spans 14 amino acids. The V and J ends lost 3 bases and 4 bases respectively, with 11 bases between them. Germline V gene sequence: CDR1 MNHEY, CDR2 SVGAGI. CDR3 region: CASSYLGASDTQYF. DNA of the CDR3: TGTGCCAGCAGTTATCTGGGGGCGTCAGATACGCAGTATTTT.

This clone appeared a single time. In nucleotides, the CDR3 is TGTGCCAGCAGCTTAGTCGTCGGGGGGGGAGATACGCAGTATTTT. Residues: CASSLVVGGGDTQYF. The V and J genes are TRBV7-6 and TRBJ2-3, with 8 bases matching TRBD2. The V gene end was trimmed by 1 base and the J gene end by 5 bases; junction bases not matched to a gene: 5. From germline, CDR1 is SGHVS and CDR2 FNYEAQ. CDR3 size: 15 residues. Together with reference TRBV7-6 and TRBJ2-3, the CDR3 gives the full variable domain: GAGVSQSPRYKVTKRGQDVALRCDPISGHVSLYWYRQALGQGPEFLTYFNYEAQQDKSGLPNDRFSAERPEGSISTLTIQRTEQRDSAMYRCASSLVVGGGDTQYFGPGTRLTVL.

This sequence joins TRBV7-9 and TRBJ2-5; D gene unclear. From germline, CDR1 is SEHNR and CDR2 FQNEAQ (reference sequence). CDR3 length equals 17 residues. V lost 0 bases and J 2 bases, leaving 16 bases between the germline ends. CDR3 region: CASSLASEDAYQETQYF. The CDR3 nucleotides read TGTGCCAGCAGCTTAGCTAGTGAAGACGCTTATCAAGAGACCCAGTACTTC.

The chain combines TRBV29-1 with TRBJ1-1, with D uncertain. The CDR3 has 13 amino acids. Per germline, CDR1 SQVTM and CDR2 ANQGSEA. V was cut by 0 bases and J by 2 bases, with 7 bases left in between. The CDR3 is CSVEEQTNTEAFF. The CDR3 bases are TGCAGCGTTGAAGAACAGACCAACACTGAAGCTTTCTTT.

The J gene is TRBJ2-7, the V gene TRBV6-6; no clear D. The CDR3 extends over 14 amino acids. The germline gives CDR1 MNHNY, CDR2 SVGAGI (reference sequence). The V end lost 4 bases, the J end lost 0 bases, and 10 bases lay between the germline ends. CDR3 protein: CASSSGRNSYEQYF. In DNA form, the CDR3 reads TGTGCCAGCAGTTCTGGACGCAACTCCTACGAGCAGTACTTC.

The gene calls are TRBV27 and TRBJ2-1; the D is unclear. Trimming cost V 4 bases and J 3 bases, with 10 bases left between them. Germline V gene lookup returns CDR1 MNHEY and CDR2 SMNVEV (reference sequence). The CDR3 is made up of 14 amino acids. CDR3 coding DNA: TGTGCCAGCAGTTCTTCTTTGGACTACAATGAGCAGTTCTTC. Translated: CASSSSLDYNEQFF.

V usage is TRBV6-5 and J usage is TRBJ1-4, with D maybe TRBD1 (6 bases). Between the trimmed V and J ends, which lost 5 bases and 4 bases, there was a span of 14 bases. The CDR3 length is 15 residues. In germline, CDR1 is MNHEY, CDR2 SVGAGI. The CDR3 DNA is TGTGCCAGCAGTCTCTATCAGGGGAATAATGAAAAACTGTTTTTT. Protein: CASSLYQGNNEKLFF.

DNA for the CDR3: TGTGCCAGTAGTATGTCGCCTAGCGGATACAATGAGCAGTTCTTC. This sequence encodes CASSMSPSGYNEQFF. The V call is TRBV19, the J call TRBJ2-1, with 7 bases identical to TRBD2. The CDR3 consists of 15 residues. V gave up 3 bases and J gave up 4 bases; unmatched junction bases: 6. Germline-derived CDR1 and CDR2 are LNHDA and SQIVND (reference sequence).

The rearrangement uses TRBV2 and TRBJ2-7; possible D gene TRBD1, 5 bases. The CDR3 has 13 residues. The V end lost 8 bases, the J end lost 1 base, and 12 bases lay between the germline ends. CDR1 and CDR2 (germline): SNHLY, FYNNEI. The CDR3 sequence: CASLRTRSYEQYF. The DNA for the CDR3 is TGTGCCAGCCTGAGGACAAGATCCTACGAGCAGTACTTC.

The rearrangement links TRBV7-9 to TRBJ1-4, with D perhaps matching TRBD1 (6 bases). From germline, CDR1 is SEHNR and CDR2 FQNEAQ (reference sequence). CDR3 length equals 17 residues. Trimming shortened V by 5 bases and J by 4 bases, and 20 bases separated the two germline ends. CDR3 in amino acids: CASSGNLRQELNEKLFF. Written as DNA, the CDR3 is TGTGCCAGCAGCGGAAATCTTCGACAGGAACTTAATGAAAAACTGTTTTTT.

The rearrangement links TRBV7-9 to TRBJ2-5; D may be TRBD1 or TRBD2 (5 bases each). The germline V gene encodes CDR1 SEHNR and CDR2 FQNEAQ (reference sequence). Trimming left V 5 bases short and J 4 bases short, with 29 bases between. The CDR3 length is 19 residues. CDR3 DNA sequence: TGTGCCAGCAGCCCCCGGGACGGAGTAGTTGGTGTCCTGGGAGAGACCCAGTACTTC. It yields the protein CASSPRDGVVGVLGETQYF.

For the CDR3, the DNA is TGTGCCAGCAGCTTACCCCAGGGGGCGGACGAGCAGTACTTC. Encoded protein: CASSLPQGADEQYF. This sequence joins TRBV11-2 and TRBJ2-7, with TRBD1 matching over 8 bases. The CDR3 is 14 residues long. V lost 2 bases to trimming and J lost 5 bases; unmatched junction nucleotides: 5. Germline V gene sequence: CDR1 SGHAT, CDR2 FQNNGV.

The rearrangement links TRBV6-1 to TRBJ2-7, with 11 bases that match TRBD2. Per the germline V gene, CDR1 is MNHNS and CDR2 is SASEGT. V lost 4 bases and J lost 4; bases outside the gene matches: 6. This CDR3 has 15 residues. CDR3 in amino acids: CASSAWTSGWYEQYF. The CDR3 DNA reads TGTGCCAGCAGTGCCTGGACTAGCGGGTGGTACGAGCAGTACTTC.

The chain uses TRBV5-6 and TRBJ2-1; D gene uncertain. The CDR3 is 11 amino acids. CDR1 is SGHDT and CDR2 is YYEEEE in the germline V gene. V was trimmed by 2 bases and J by 6 bases, leaving 3 bases between them. In DNA form, the CDR3 reads TGTGCCAGCAGCTTTGGCAATGAGCAGTTCTTC. Encoded protein: CASSFGNEQFF.

V usage is TRBV6-5 and J usage is TRBJ2-1; D unresolved. Germline CDR1 is MNHEY and CDR2 is SVGAGI. V lost 5 bases and J 9 bases, leaving 11 bases between the germline ends. CDR3 length equals 12 residues. This CDR3 reads CASSPTRSEQFF. CDR3 DNA: TGTGCCAGCAGTCCCACCAGGTCTGAGCAGTTCTTC.

The chain has TRBV9 and TRBJ2-3; D is ambiguous. V shed 4 bases and J shed 3 bases, with 12 bases lying between them. This CDR3 has 14 amino acids. Germline V lookup: CDR1 SGDLS, CDR2 YYNGEE. CDR3 protein: CASSLGYGTDTQYF. The CDR3 DNA follows: TGTGCCAGCAGCTTAGGCTACGGGACAGATACGCAGTATTTT. The complete variable domain, with remaining parts taken from reference TRBV9 and TRBJ2-3, reads DSGVTQTPKHLITATGQRVTLRCSPRSGDLSVYWYQQSLDQGLQFLIQYYNGEERAKGNILERFSAQQFPDLHSELNLSSLELGDSALYFCASSLGYGTDTQYFGPGTRLTVL.

Only a few counts were recorded for this clone. V and J are TRBV10-1 and TRBJ1-2, with D uncertain. The germline V gene has CDR1 WNHNN and CDR2 SYGVQD (reference sequence). Trimming stripped 1 base from V and 3 bases from J, with 6 bases between. The CDR3 is 13 amino acids. The CDR3 nucleotides read TGCGCCAGCAGTGAGTTGCGGGACTATGGCTACACCTTC. Translating it yields CASSELRDYGYTF.

V is TRBV6-7 and J is TRBJ2-2; the D gene is possibly TRBD1 (6 bases). TRBV6-7 is an open reading frame, and its role is uncertain. Trimming took 0 bases from V and 6 from J, leaving 20 bases between them. CDR3 length: 18 residues. CDR3 region: CASSYSMLQGRNPGELFF. CDR3 in DNA: TGTGCCAGCAGTTACTCGATGTTACAGGGCCGTAATCCCGGGGAGCTGTTTTTT.

The rearrangement uses TRBV27 and TRBJ2-3; 10 bases align to TRBD1. V was clipped by 3 bases and J by 7 bases; unmatched bases: 10. The CDR3 is made up of 16 amino acids. CDR1 and CDR2 (germline): MNHEY, SMNVEV (reference sequence). This CDR3 is CASSFNEGQGSYTQYF. The CDR3 DNA is TGTGCCAGCAGTTTTAACGAGGGACAGGGGTCTTATACGCAGTATTTT.